This T cell receptor (beta chain) was recorded in a study of T-cell reconstitution after alpha-beta-depleted transplantation in children. The study, taken as a whole, reports: Expanded graft clones, several hundred of them, were reportedly the source of alpha-beta T cells about two months after transplant. T-cell numbers and diversity one year post-transplant derived largely from freshly generated T cells.

A word on this clonotype: The antigen is unknown.

The library targeted TCRbeta and was prepared with unique molecular identifiers. TCRdb itself ran the PCR reads through MiXCR, one entry per CDR3 protein. Of under 400,000 distinct CDR3 sequences listed, approximately 20% are singletons. The CDR3 consists of 17 residues. The V gene's germline CDR1 is SGHDT and CDR2 YYEEEE. After removal of 4 bases from V and 5 bases from J, the junction contained 12 bases not matched to a gene. The source of this sequence is a male patient younger than 18 who had a stem cell transplant for acute lymphoblastic leukemia, so the T cells may come from the graft donor. The chain joins TRBV5-6 to TRBJ2-2; TRBD2 agrees at 9 bases. Here the sequenced sample was PBMCs, mostly from graft donor cells, taken 180 days after TCRalphabeta/CD19-depleted stem cell transplant. The CDR3 loop reads CASSATSGDAGTGELFF. The CDR3 coding sequence is TGTGCCAGCAGCGCGACTAGCGGTGACGCCGGGACCGGGGAGCTGTTTTTT.